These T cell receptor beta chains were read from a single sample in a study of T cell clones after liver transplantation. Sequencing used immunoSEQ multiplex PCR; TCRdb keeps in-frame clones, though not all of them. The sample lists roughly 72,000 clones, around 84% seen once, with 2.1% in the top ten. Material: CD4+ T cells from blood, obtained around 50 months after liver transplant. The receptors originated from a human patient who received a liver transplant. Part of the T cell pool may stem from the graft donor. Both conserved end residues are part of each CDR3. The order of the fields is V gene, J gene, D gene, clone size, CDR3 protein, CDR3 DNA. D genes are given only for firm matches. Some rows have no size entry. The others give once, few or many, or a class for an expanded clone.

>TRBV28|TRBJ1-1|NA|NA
CASRQGTREAFF
TGTGCCAGCAGACAGGGCACTCGTGAAGCTTTCTTT
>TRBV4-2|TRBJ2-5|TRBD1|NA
CASSQYQTGSQETQYF
TGTGCCAGCAGCCAGTACCAGACAGGGAGCCAAGAGACCCAGTACTTC
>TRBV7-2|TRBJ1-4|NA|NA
CASSFGQSNEKLFF
TGTGCCAGCAGCTTCGGGCAGAGTAATGAAAAACTGTTTTTT
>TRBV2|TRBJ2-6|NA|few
CASSGGTGANVLTF
TGTGCCAGCAGTGGGGGTACCGGGGCCAACGTCCTGACTTTC
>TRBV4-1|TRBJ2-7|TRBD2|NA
CASSPSGLAGSYEQYF
TGCGCCAGCAGCCCCTCGGGACTAGCGGGCTCCTACGAGCAGTACTTC
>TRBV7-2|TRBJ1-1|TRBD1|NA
CASSFKGGHTEAFF
TGTGCCAGCAGCTTTAAAGGGGGCCACACTGAAGCTTTCTTT
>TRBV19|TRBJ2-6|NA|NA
CASRGLRTAGANVLTF
TGTGCCAGTAGGGGACTCAGGACAGCTGGGGCCAACGTCCTGACTTTC
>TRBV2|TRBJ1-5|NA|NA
CASSETSGNQPQHF
TGTGCCAGCAGTGAAACTTCGGGCAATCAGCCCCAGCATTTT
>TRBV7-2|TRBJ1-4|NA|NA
CARLGRRLNEKLFF
TGTGCCAGACTTGGGCGGCGCCTTAATGAAAAACTGTTTTTT
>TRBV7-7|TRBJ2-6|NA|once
CASSKIANPQSRANVLTF
TGTGCCAGCAGCAAAATAGCTAATCCACAAAGTCGGGCCAACGTCCTGACTTTC
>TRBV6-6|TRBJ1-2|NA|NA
CASSYGESYGYTF
TGTGCCAGCAGTTACGGAGAGAGTTATGGCTACACCTTC
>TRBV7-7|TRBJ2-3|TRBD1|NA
CASSFQDRPTDTQYF
TGTGCTAGCAGCTTCCAGGACAGGCCCACAGATACGCAGTATTTT
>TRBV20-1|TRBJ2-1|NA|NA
CSLGFLNEQFF
TGCAGCCTAGGTTTCCTTAATGAGCAGTTCTTC
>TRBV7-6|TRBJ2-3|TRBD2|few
CASSLVASGDPTDTQYF
TGTGCCAGCAGCTTAGTGGCCAGCGGGGATCCCACAGATACGCAGTATTTT
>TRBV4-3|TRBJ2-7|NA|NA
CASSRGYRGTYEQYF
TGCGCCAGCAGCCGGGGCTATCGGGGAACCTACGAGCAGTACTTC
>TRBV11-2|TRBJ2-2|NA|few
CASSLGGTNTGELFF
TGTGCCAGCAGCTTAGGAGGGACGAACACCGGGGAGCTGTTTTTT
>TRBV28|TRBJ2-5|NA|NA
CASSQNQETQYF
TGTGCCAGCAGCCAGAATCAAGAGACCCAGTACTTC
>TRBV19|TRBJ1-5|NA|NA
CASSIEPDTEPQHF
TGTGCCAGTAGTATAGAACCGGACACGGAGCCCCAGCATTTT
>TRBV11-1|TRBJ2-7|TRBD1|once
CASSSRTGLGEQYF
TGTGCCAGCAGCTCGAGGACAGGGTTGGGCGAGCAGTACTTC
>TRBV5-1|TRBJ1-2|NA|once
CASSPGEYNYGYTF
TGCGCCAGCAGCCCAGGGGAATACAACTATGGCTACACCTTC
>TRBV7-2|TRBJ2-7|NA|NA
CASSRPLAPYEQYF
TGTGCCAGCAGCCGTCCACTTGCCCCCTACGAGCAGTACTTC
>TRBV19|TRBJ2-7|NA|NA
CASSLTDGPYEQYF
TGTGCCAGTAGTCTAACCGACGGCCCCTACGAGCAGTACTTC
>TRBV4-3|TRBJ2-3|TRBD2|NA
CASSQQLAGGTDTQYF
TGCGCCAGCAGCCAACAACTAGCGGGGGGCACAGATACGCAGTATTTT
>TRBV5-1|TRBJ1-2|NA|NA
CASSFVPGGRGYTF
TGCGCCAGCAGCTTTGTACCGGGAGGAAGAGGCTACACCTTC
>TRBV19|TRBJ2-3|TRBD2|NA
CASSISSGSTDTQYF
TGTGCCAGTAGTATTTCTAGCGGGAGTACAGATACGCAGTATTTT
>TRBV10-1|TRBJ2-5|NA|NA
CASSGVGSPDVQGGQETQYF
TGCGCCAGCAGTGGGGTGGGTTCACCGGACGTTCAGGGGGGGCAAGAGACCCAGTACTTC
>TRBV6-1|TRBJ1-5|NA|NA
CASSEGRSQPQHF
TGTGCCAGCAGTGAAGGCCGAAGCCAGCCCCAGCATTTT
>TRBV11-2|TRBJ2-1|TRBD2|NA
CASSLDLAGGRAEQFF
TGTGCCAGCAGCTTAGATCTAGCGGGAGGACGGGCCGAGCAGTTCTTC
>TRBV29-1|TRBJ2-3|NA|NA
CTVENGDTQYF
TGCACAGTTGAGAATGGGGATACGCAGTATTTT
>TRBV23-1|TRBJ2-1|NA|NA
CASKDRRANEQFF
TGCGCCAGCAAGGACAGAAGGGCGAATGAGCAGTTCTTC
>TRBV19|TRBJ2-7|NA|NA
CASSFTAAGTTYEQYF
TGTGCCAGTAGTTTTACAGCAGCCGGGACAACCTACGAGCAGTACTTC
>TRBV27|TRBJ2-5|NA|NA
CASQDQETQYF
TGTGCCAGCCAGGACCAAGAGACCCAGTACTTC
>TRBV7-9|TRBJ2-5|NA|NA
CASSLLAGETQYF
TGTGCCAGCAGCTTATTGGCGGGAGAGACCCAGTACTTC
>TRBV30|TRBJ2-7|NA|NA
CAWRATGLGLNEQYF
TGTGCCTGGAGGGCCACAGGGCTTGGGCTCAACGAGCAGTACTTC
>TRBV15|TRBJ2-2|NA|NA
CATSRVGGRAGELFF
TGTGCCACCAGCAGAGTGGGGGGAAGGGCCGGGGAGCTGTTTTTT
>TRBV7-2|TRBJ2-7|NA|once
CASSLDLGLVYEQYF
TGTGCCAGCAGCTTAGATCTGGGATTAGTGTACGAGCAGTACTTC